This TCR beta chain was recorded in a study of long-term antiretroviral therapy in people with HIV. Findings of the study overall: Sampling of blood ran from the mid-2000s to the late 2010s, and older ART regimens were possibly in use.

Runs used v3.0 of the immunoSEQ assay and were done at survey level. The repertoire was sequenced with immunoSEQ multiplex PCR; TCRdb's copy has only in-frame clones and lacks some. Of 25,000 to 40,000 clones listed, about 95% are singletons. The study used samples holding about 1-10 million cryopreserved PBMC before DNA extraction. Comments on this clone: The antigen remains undetermined.

The V end was cut by 6 bases, the J end by 11 bases, with 22 bases between. The germline V gene has CDR1 MNHNY and CDR2 SVGAGI (reference sequence). This CDR3 spans 15 amino acids. This clonotype was obtained from a young man with HIV. Source: unsorted PBMCs, taken 6.6 years after starting antiretroviral therapy. This sequence joins TRBV6-6 and TRBJ1-4; D is unclear. The CDR3 loop reads CASRNLGRRFYKLFF. The CDR3 bases are TGTGCCAGCAGAAACCTGGGCCGACGCTTTTATAAACTGTTTTTT.